Presented here are 7 T cell receptor beta chains from one specimen sequenced in a study of shared clonotypes between healthy human individuals. Here immunoSEQ multiplex PCR was the method, and the copy in TCRdb shows in-frame clones only, minus some. The repertoire holds approximately 810,000 clones, approximately 92% seen once, with less than 25% in the top ten. Only CD45RO-negative cells positively selected for CCR7 counted as naive CD8 cells, so terminally differentiated effector memory CD45RA+ cells were excluded. The sequenced sample consisted of naive CD8+ T cells sorted from blood. The source of these receptors is a man aged 25 to 40 in good health.

In this sample, this clone turned up a few times. This rearrangement joins TRBV7-9 to TRBJ2-1; weak D call: TRBD2 (6 bases). Between the trimmed V and J ends, which lost 7 bases and 9 bases, there was a span of 13 bases. CDR1 and CDR2 from the germline V gene are SEHNR and FQNEAQ (reference sequence). This CDR3 contains 12 residues. The CDR3 coding sequence is TGTGCCAGCATGGGACTCAGTGGTGAGCAGTTCTTC. This encodes CASMGLSGEQFF.

The chain employs TRBV27 and TRBJ1-1; the D gene is possibly TRBD1 (5 bases). Trimming pared 10 bases from V and 1 base from J, leaving 13 bases between. CDR3 length: 13 residues. Germline CDR1 MNHEY, CDR2 SMNVEV (reference sequence). The CDR3 is CATHRHWNTEAFF. Here the CDR3 DNA reads TGTGCCACGCACAGGCACTGGAACACTGAAGCTTTCTTT.

This sequence joins TRBV11-2 and TRBJ2-7, with 7 bases matching TRBD1. The CDR3 spans 14 residues. V trimming: 5 bases; J trimming: 0 bases; junction bases outside the gene matches: 4. The germline V gene encodes CDR1 SGHAT and CDR2 FQNNGV. CDR3 residues: CASSMDRFSYEQYF. DNA of the CDR3: TGTGCCAGCAGCATGGACAGGTTCTCCTACGAGCAGTACTTC.

The chain links TRBV2 to TRBJ2-5, with D maybe TRBD1 (5 bases). Trimming pared 3 bases from V and 1 base from J, leaving 12 bases between. In germline, CDR1 is SNHLY, CDR2 FYNNEI. This CDR3 has 15 amino acids. The CDR3 loop reads CASSEIAGSQETQYF. In DNA, the CDR3 is TGTGCCAGCAGTGAGATTGCAGGGTCCCAAGAGACCCAGTACTTC.

V gene TRBV28 combines with J gene TRBJ2-7; the match to TRBD1 covers 10 bases. J gave up 4 bases and V 3 bases, and 6 bases lay outside the gene matches. CDR1 MDHEN and CDR2 SYDVKM come from the germline V gene. CDR3 size: 15 residues. CDR3 region: CASSFRDRGIYEQYF. CDR3 bases: TGTGCCAGCAGTTTCCGGGACAGGGGAATTTACGAGCAGTACTTC.

This clone is a singleton in its sample. The chain employs TRBV10-3 and TRBJ2-7; 8 nucleotides align to TRBD1. Trimming at V came to 0 bases and at J to 3 bases, leaving 4 bases not matched to a gene. The germline V gene encodes CDR1 ENHRY and CDR2 SYGVKD. The CDR3 consists of 15 residues. The CDR3 region has the DNA TGTGCCATCAGTGAGTCAGGACAGGGTAACTACGAGCAGTACTTC. It encodes CAISESGQGNYEQYF.

V is TRBV6-6 and J is TRBJ2-5; D is unclear. The germline V gene encodes CDR1 MNHNY and CDR2 SVGAGI (reference sequence). The CDR3 is 13 residues long. Trimming took off 6 bases at V and 4 bases at J, with 12 bases between the two ends. CDR3: CASSVKGRETQYF. In DNA form, the CDR3 reads TGTGCCAGCAGCGTGAAGGGCAGAGAGACCCAGTACTTC.